Listed below are T cell receptor beta chains from one sample, sequenced in a study of shared clonotypes between healthy human individuals. Measured with immunoSEQ multiplex PCR; TCRdb has only the in-frame clones, and not every one. The sample shows 2 million to 2.5 million clones, less than 95% of them seen only once. What was sequenced was naive CD4+ T cells from PBMCs. These receptors were obtained from a man aged 18 to 29 in good health. Some clones in this sample may be carry-over from other donors' samples. Both conserved end residues are part of each CDR3. D genes are given only for firm matches. Only some rows state a clone size, as once, few, many or a class for expanded clones.

CDR3 DNA: TGTGCCAGCAGGGGGGGACTAGCGGGAGTTTACAATGAGCAGTTCTTC; CDR3 protein: CASRGGLAGVYNEQFF; V gene: TRBV7-9; D gene: TRBD2; J gene: TRBJ2-1; clone size: -
CDR3 DNA: TGTGCCAGCAGTGAAATACGCTCCTACGAGCAGTACTTC; CDR3 protein: CASSEIRSYEQYF; V gene: TRBV25-1; D gene: -; J gene: TRBJ2-7; clone size: -
CDR3 DNA: TGTGCCTGGAGTTTAGGGGGAGATACGCAGTATTTT; CDR3 protein: CAWSLGGDTQYF; V gene: TRBV30; D gene: -; J gene: TRBJ2-3; clone size: -
CDR3 DNA: TGTGCCAGCAGTGAAGAAGTAGAGACCCAGTACTTC; CDR3 protein: CASSEEVETQYF; V gene: TRBV6-1; D gene: -; J gene: TRBJ2-5; clone size: once
CDR3 DNA: TGCGCCAGCAGCTATTCCGACAGCTCTGAAGCTTTCTTT; CDR3 protein: CASSYSDSSEAFF; V gene: TRBV5-1; D gene: -; J gene: TRBJ1-1; clone size: -
CDR3 DNA: TGTGCCAGCAGTCCGACTAGCGGGAGAGTAGAGACCCAGTACTTC; CDR3 protein: CASSPTSGRVETQYF; V gene: TRBV2; D gene: TRBD2; J gene: TRBJ2-5; clone size: -
CDR3 DNA: TGTGCCAGCAGCTTACGATCGGGGGGAGAGACCCAGTACTTC; CDR3 protein: CASSLRSGGETQYF; V gene: TRBV7-7; D gene: TRBD2; J gene: TRBJ2-5; clone size: -
CDR3 DNA: TGTGCCAGCAGTTCAGCACGGGTCGGGGCCAACGTCCTGACTTTC; CDR3 protein: CASSSARVGANVLTF; V gene: TRBV28; D gene: -; J gene: TRBJ2-6; clone size: -
CDR3 DNA: TGCAGCTCTAAGGACGGTTCCTACGAGCAGTACTTC; CDR3 protein: CSSKDGSYEQYF; V gene: TRBV29-1; D gene: -; J gene: TRBJ2-7; clone size: -
CDR3 DNA: TGTGCCAGTAGATGGGATTTTACCAACTATGGCTACACCTTC; CDR3 protein: CASRWDFTNYGYTF; V gene: TRBV19; D gene: -; J gene: TRBJ1-2; clone size: -
CDR3 DNA: TGTGCCAGCAGCTTTACACAGGGGGGCGAGCAGTACTTC; CDR3 protein: CASSFTQGGEQYF; V gene: TRBV5-5; D gene: TRBD1; J gene: TRBJ2-7; clone size: -
CDR3 DNA: TGCGCCAGCAGCTTGGACCCCTCGACTAGATACACCGGGGAGCTGTTTTTT; CDR3 protein: CASSLDPSTRYTGELFF; V gene: TRBV5-1; D gene: -; J gene: TRBJ2-2; clone size: -
CDR3 DNA: TGCGCCAGCAGCCTAGGTTGGGGGGAGACCCAGTACTTC; CDR3 protein: CASSLGWGETQYF; V gene: TRBV4-1; D gene: -; J gene: TRBJ2-5; clone size: -